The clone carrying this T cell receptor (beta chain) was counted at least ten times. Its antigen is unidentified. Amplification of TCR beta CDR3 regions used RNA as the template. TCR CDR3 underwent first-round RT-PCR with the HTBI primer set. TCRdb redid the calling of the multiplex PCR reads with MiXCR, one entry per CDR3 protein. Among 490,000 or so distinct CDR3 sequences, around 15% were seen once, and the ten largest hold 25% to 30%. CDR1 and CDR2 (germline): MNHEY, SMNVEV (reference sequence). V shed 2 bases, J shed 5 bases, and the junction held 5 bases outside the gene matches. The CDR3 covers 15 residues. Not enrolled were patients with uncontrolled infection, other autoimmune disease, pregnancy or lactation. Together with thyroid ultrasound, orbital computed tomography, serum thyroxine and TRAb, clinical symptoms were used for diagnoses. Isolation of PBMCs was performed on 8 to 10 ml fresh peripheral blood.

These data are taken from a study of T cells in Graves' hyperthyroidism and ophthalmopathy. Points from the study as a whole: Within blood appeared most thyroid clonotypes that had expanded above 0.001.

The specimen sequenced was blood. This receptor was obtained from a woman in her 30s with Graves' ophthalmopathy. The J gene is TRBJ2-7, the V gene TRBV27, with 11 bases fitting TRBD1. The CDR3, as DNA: TGTGCCAGCAGTTTAAGGACAGGGGGCTTTAACGAGCAGTACTTC. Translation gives CASSLRTGGFNEQYF.